Each of the 29 T cell receptor beta chains below was sequenced from the same sample in a study of tumor-infiltrating lymphocytes in localized non-small cell lung cancer. Libraries were prepared by immunoSEQ multiplex PCR; TCRdb keeps only in-frame clonotypes and omits some of them. The sample consists of 7,000 to 8,500 clones, 65% to 80% of them appearing once. The sample consisted of lung tumor tissue. Source of these receptors: a human donor with non-small cell lung cancer.

This chain links TRBV6-6 with TRBJ2-2, with D possibly TRBD2 on 6 matching bases. Germline V gene sequence: CDR1 MNHNY, CDR2 SVGAGI (reference sequence). This CDR3 region has 15 residues. Trimming removed 0 bases from V and 5 bases from J, with 10 bases in between. CDR3 in amino acids: CASSYSLAQTGELFF. Here the CDR3 DNA reads TGTGCCAGCAGTTACTCGCTAGCGCAGACCGGGGAGCTGTTTTTT.

This clone ranks as medium-sized (0.01 to 0.1%). The V gene is TRBV7-6, the J gene TRBJ2-1, with 8 bases fitting TRBD1. The length of the CDR3 is 16 residues. CDR1 and CDR2 (germline): SGHVS, FNYEAQ. The J segment lost 0 bases and the V segment lost 3 bases, leaving 4 bases of the junction unmatched. CDR3 in DNA: TGTGCCAGCAGCTTTACGACAGGGGACTCCTACAATGAGCAGTTCTTC. It translates to CASSFTTGDSYNEQFF.

The chain combines TRBV29-1 with TRBJ2-6, with D possibly being TRBD1 or TRBD2 (5 bases each). V was clipped by 6 bases and J by 2 bases, with 11 bases between them. This CDR3 is built from 14 residues. Germline CDR1 and CDR2: SQVTM and ANQGSEA. CDR3 in DNA: TGCAGCGTCGCTGGGACCGCTGGGGCCAACGTCCTGACTTTC. Translation: CSVAGTAGANVLTF.

This clone was seen only once. This chain links TRBV18 with TRBJ1-3, with no clear D. Deletions cut 3 bases from V and 0 bases from J, with 15 bases between. This CDR3 spans 17 amino acids. Germline lookup yields CDR1 KGHSH and CDR2 LQKENI. CDR3 sequence reads: CASSPFSGSDSGNTIYF. Written as DNA, the CDR3 is TGTGCCAGCTCACCCTTTTCGGGGTCGGACTCTGGAAACACCATATATTTT. Using reference TRBV18 and TRBJ1-3 for the parts outside the CDR3, the full variable domain is NAGVMQNPRHLVRRRGQEARLRCSPMKGHSHVYWYRQLPEEGLKFMVYLQKENIIDESGMPKERFSAEFPKEGPSILRIQQVVRGDSAAYFCASSPFSGSDSGNTIYFGEGSWLTVV.

For the CDR3, the DNA is TGTGCCAGCACAGGGGCTTTCTTT. Protein product: CASTGAFF. V gene TRBV6-1 combines with J gene TRBJ1-1; a possible D gene is TRBD1 (5 bases). The CDR3 is 8 residues long. The V and J ends lost 7 bases and 11 bases respectively, with 5 bases between them. Germline-derived CDR1 and CDR2 are MNHNS and SASEGT.

This clone showed up just a few times. The chain couples TRBV19 to TRBJ2-5; no definite D call. Germline-derived CDR1 and CDR2 are LNHDA and SQIVND (reference sequence). This CDR3 has 12 amino acids. Deletions cut 6 bases from V and 5 bases from J, with 10 bases between. This CDR3 reads CASRQAGETQYF. CDR3 sequence (DNA): TGTGCCAGTAGACAAGCTGGGGAGACCCAGTACTTC.

This clone counts as medium-sized. The rearrangement joins TRBV7-3 to TRBJ2-1; perhaps D is TRBD1 or TRBD2 (6 bases each). Trimming took off 5 bases at V and 5 bases at J, with 16 bases between the two ends. This CDR3 is built from 15 residues. In germline, CDR1 is SGHTA, CDR2 FQGTGA. The CDR3 bases are TGTGCCAGCAGCCCTGGGGGGCCGGGTCACAATGAGCAGTTCTTC. This gives the protein CASSPGGPGHNEQFF.

The count of this clone is one. The genes are TRBV10-3 and TRBJ1-3; D unclear. Germline V gene data show CDR1 as ENHRY and CDR2 as SYGVKD. The CDR3 contains 12 residues. The ends were cut back, 4 bases at V and 6 bases at J, with 7 bases in the middle. As DNA, the CDR3 is TGTGCCATCAGTGCGGATTCAAACACCATATATTTT. Amino acid sequence: CAISADSNTIYF.

This clone was observed once. The rearrangement joins TRBV5-4 to TRBJ2-5; 9 nucleotides line up with TRBD2. In germline, CDR1 is SGHNT, CDR2 YYREEE (reference sequence). The CDR3 length is 14 residues. J gave up 1 base and V 4 bases, and 2 bases lay outside the gene matches. CDR3 amino acids: CASSPGLAQETQYF. In DNA form, the CDR3 reads TGTGCCAGCAGCCCGGGACTAGCCCAAGAGACCCAGTACTTC. Looking up the rest from reference TRBV5-4 and TRBJ2-5 gives the full variable domain: ETGVTQSPTHLIKTRGQQVTLRCSSQSGHNTVSWYQQALGQGPQFIFQYYREEENGRGNFPPRFSGLQFPNYSSELNVNALELDDSALYLCASSPGLAQETQYFGPGTRLLVL.

The sample holds a few counts of this clone. CDR3 DNA: TGCAGCGTTGAAGGGCCGGTCCTCTATGGCTACACCTTC. Its protein is CSVEGPVLYGYTF. The chain links TRBV29-1 to TRBJ1-2; the D is unclear. The length of the CDR3 is 13 residues. Trimming stripped 1 base from V and 4 bases from J, with 10 bases between. From germline, CDR1 is SQVTM and CDR2 ANQGSEA.

The rearrangement links TRBV11-2 to TRBJ2-7, with 8 bases lining up with TRBD2. Germline V lookup: CDR1 SGHAT, CDR2 FQNNGV. The ends lost 6 bases at V and 6 bases at J; junction bases unmatched: 10. This CDR3 comprises 14 residues. CDR3 protein: CASSFSGRAGEQYF. In DNA, the CDR3 is TGTGCCAGCAGTTTTTCCGGGAGGGCGGGCGAGCAGTACTTC.

The genes are TRBV5-5 and TRBJ2-7; D is possibly TRBD1 or TRBD2 (6 bases each). CDR1 SGHKS and CDR2 YYEKEE come from the germline V gene (reference sequence). Trimming took off 4 bases at V and 4 bases at J, with 18 bases between the two ends. The CDR3 has 15 amino acids. CDR3 DNA: TGTGCCAGCAGCCAAGGGGGGCTAGCAGCTTACGAGCAGTACTTC. This sequence encodes CASSQGGLAAYEQYF.

The chain employs TRBV9 and TRBJ2-3; D gene ambiguous. The ends were cut back, 0 bases at V and 6 bases at J, with 5 bases in the middle. Germline values: CDR1 SGDLS, CDR2 YYNGEE. This CDR3 is built from 12 residues. CDR3 amino acids: CASSVAEDTQYF. The CDR3 DNA is TGTGCCAGCAGCGTAGCGGAGGATACGCAGTATTTT. The full variable domain, rest sourced from reference TRBV9 and TRBJ2-3, is DSGVTQTPKHLITATGQRVTLRCSPRSGDLSVYWYQQSLDQGLQFLIQYYNGEERAKGNILERFSAQQFPDLHSELNLSSLELGDSALYFCASSVAEDTQYFGPGTRLTVL.

J is TRBJ1-2 and V is TRBV29-1; tentatively, D is TRBD1 (5 bases). The length of the CDR3 is 12 residues. V lost 3 bases and J 7 bases, leaving 12 bases between the germline ends. Germline-derived CDR1 and CDR2 are SQVTM and ANQGSEA. The CDR3 bases are TGCAGCGTTGAGGCAGGGTTTGGTGGCTACACCTTC. As protein: CSVEAGFGGYTF.

The V and J genes are TRBV7-8 and TRBJ1-2, with D perhaps matching TRBD1 (5 bases). This CDR3 is 17 amino acids long. The V and J ends lost 1 base and 4 bases respectively, with 19 bases between them. In germline, CDR1 is SGHVS, CDR2 FQNEAQ. The CDR3 nucleotides are TGTGCCAGCAGCTTAGTACGTCGACAGACGCGGACCTATGGCTACACCTTC. Amino acids: CASSLVRRQTRTYGYTF.

The rearrangement links TRBV6-6 to TRBJ2-7; 8 bases are shared with TRBD1. The CDR3 is 15 amino acids. The germline CDR1 and CDR2 sequences are MNHNY and SVGAGI (reference sequence). J gave up 6 bases and V 0 bases, and 7 bases lay outside the gene matches. The CDR3 coding sequence is TGTGCCAGCAGTTACTCGACTGGACAGGGTCTCGAGCAGTACTTC. As protein: CASSYSTGQGLEQYF.

The gene calls are TRBV28 and TRBJ2-7; 10 bases map to TRBD1. J lost 6 bases, V lost 5 bases, and 4 bases had no gene match. The CDR3 extends over 13 amino acids. CDR1 is MDHEN and CDR2 is SYDVKM in the germline V gene. The CDR3 loop reads CASSDRGLIEQYF. DNA for the CDR3: TGTGCCAGCAGTGACAGGGGGCTAATCGAGCAGTACTTC.

This clone has just a few counts. The V call is TRBV7-6, the J call TRBJ2-7; D may match TRBD1 or TRBD2 (5 bases each). Trimming pared 10 bases from V and 3 bases from J, leaving 16 bases between. This CDR3 contains 13 residues. The germline CDR1 and CDR2 sequences are SGHVS and FNYEAQ. The DNA of the CDR3 is TGTGCCACGTCCCAGGGACCCAACTACGAGCAGTACTTC. This encodes CATSQGPNYEQYF.

This chain connects TRBV27 to TRBJ2-1; D gene uncertain. CDR3 length: 14 amino acids. Germline-derived CDR1 and CDR2 are MNHEY and SMNVEV (reference sequence). V lost 0 bases to trimming and J lost 10 bases, with 13 bases between them. The CDR3 reads CASSLSRVGLEQFF. The CDR3, as DNA: TGTGCCAGCAGTTTATCACGAGTGGGGTTAGAGCAGTTCTTC.

The CDR3 region has the DNA TGTGCCAGCAGCTTAGGTTCTGGGCGTTTAGGCTACGAGCAGTACTTC. Protein sequence: CASSLGSGRLGYEQYF. The V and J genes are TRBV7-2 and TRBJ2-7, with D uncertain. The CDR3 spans 16 residues. The germline CDR1 and CDR2 sequences are SGHTA and FQGNSA. V dropped 1 base and J dropped 3 bases, with 16 bases sitting between them.

The chain recombines TRBV28 with TRBJ2-7; D not certain. The CDR3 has 14 amino acids. CDR1 MDHEN and CDR2 SYDVKM come from the germline V gene. Trimming shortened V by 2 bases and J by 9 bases, and 17 bases separated the two germline ends. The CDR3: CASSLGLAPGGQYF. The DNA of the CDR3 is TGTGCCAGCAGTTTAGGGCTGGCGCCAGGCGGGCAGTACTTC. Supplemented by reference TRBV28 and TRBJ2-7, the full variable domain reads DVKVTQSSRYLVKRTGEKVFLECVQDMDHENMFWYRQDPGLGLRLIYFSYDVKMKEKGDIPEGYSVSREKKERFSLILESASTNQTSMYLCASSLGLAPGGQYFGPGTRLTVT.

The CDR3 sequence: CASSSISKTQYF. CDR3 nucleotide sequence: TGTGCCAGCAGCTCAATCTCCAAGACCCAGTACTTC. V is TRBV7-2 and J is TRBJ2-5; D is undetermined. Germline loops: CDR1 SGHTA, CDR2 FQGNSA. V was cut by 4 bases and J by 6 bases, with 9 bases left in between. The CDR3 length is 12 residues.

This chain connects TRBV18 to TRBJ1-1, with 8 positions matching TRBD1. CDR1 is KGHSH and CDR2 is LQKENI in the germline V gene. The CDR3 is made up of 14 amino acids. The V gene end was trimmed by 5 bases and the J gene end by 3 bases; junction bases not matched to a gene: 5. The CDR3 DNA sequence: TGTGCCAGCTCAGAGCTGACAGGGGACACTGAAGCTTTCTTT. Its translation is CASSELTGDTEAFF.

The chain recombines TRBV2 with TRBJ1-5; no firm D call. The CDR3 extends over 14 amino acids. V lost 4 bases and J 0 bases, leaving 7 bases between the germline ends. Germline loops: CDR1 SNHLY, CDR2 FYNNEI. This chain's CDR3 is CASSAVFSNQPQHF. The CDR3 DNA reads TGTGCCAGCAGTGCGGTTTTTAGCAATCAGCCCCAGCATTTT.

The gene calls are TRBV7-9 and TRBJ1-6; no reliable D call. The CDR3 has 12 amino acids. V lost 8 bases and J 8 bases, leaving 10 bases between the germline ends. Germline-derived CDR1 and CDR2 are SEHNR and FQNEAQ (reference sequence). DNA of the CDR3: TGTGCCAGCTCCAAAGTGGATTCACCCCTCCACTTT. Translation: CASSKVDSPLHF.

This rearrangement joins TRBV6-5 to TRBJ2-7; weak D call: TRBD1 (5 bases). The V gene lost 1 base and the J gene lost 1 base, with 11 bases spanning the gap. CDR3 length: 15 residues. Germline-derived CDR1 and CDR2 are MNHEY and SVGAGI. CDR3: CASSYYRGESYEQYF. The CDR3 nucleotides are TGTGCCAGCAGTTACTATAGGGGTGAATCCTACGAGCAGTACTTC.

This clone came up once. This chain links TRBV11-3 with TRBJ2-1, with D possibly TRBD2 on 6 matching bases. The CDR3 is made up of 13 amino acids. Per germline, CDR1 SGHNT and CDR2 YENEEA. V was shortened by 1 base and J by 15 bases, with 16 bases between the two germline ends. This chain's CDR3 is CASSLGVGGMLFF. The CDR3 bases are TGTGCCAGCAGCTTAGGTGTTGGGGGGATGCTGTTCTTC.

This clone was counted between two and nine times. The rearrangement uses TRBV14 and TRBJ1-1; D not certain. With 4 bases removed from V and 1 base from J, the gap between germline ends came to 4 bases. This CDR3 spans 12 amino acids. Germline CDR1 reads SGHDN; CDR2 reads FVKESK. The CDR3 here is CASSPWNTEAFF. The CDR3 nucleotides are TGTGCCAGCAGCCCCTGGAACACTGAAGCTTTCTTT.

In its sample, this clone was seen a few times. The rearrangement joins TRBV5-1 to TRBJ2-7; 9 nucleotides align to TRBD2. Germline V lookup: CDR1 SGHRS, CDR2 YFSETQ. With V trimmed by 1 base and J by 3 bases, 8 bases remained unmatched. The CDR3 consists of 16 residues. The DNA of the CDR3 is TGCGCCAGCAGCTTGTCACTGGGACTAGCTGTCTACGAGCAGTACTTC. Translated, it gives CASSLSLGLAVYEQYF.